Below, 27 T cell receptor beta chains from the same sample are listed, as sequenced in a study of blood T cell repertoires in COVID-19. Profiled with immunoSEQ multiplex PCR; TCRdb holds only in-frame clones, not every one. Of 230,000 or so clones listed, around 88% are singletons. The specimen was PBMCs or T cells enriched from blood (not recorded which). The receptors stem from a middle-aged woman with acute COVID-19.

The chain links TRBV10-2 to TRBJ1-6; no clear D gene. The length of the CDR3 is 14 residues. Trimming left V 0 bases short and J 7 bases short, with 7 bases between. In germline, CDR1 is WSHSY, CDR2 SAAADI. The CDR3 bases are TGCGCCAGCAGTGAGTCCACTACGAATTCACCCCTCCACTTT. Translated, it gives CASSESTTNSPLHF.

This clone was observed a few times. The chain employs TRBV10-3 and TRBJ2-3; weak D call: TRBD1 (5 bases). Germline assignment: CDR1 ENHRY and CDR2 SYGVKD. V was trimmed by 4 bases and J by 0 bases, leaving 8 bases between them. The CDR3 has 14 amino acids. The CDR3 protein is CAISVKGSTDTQYF. The CDR3 nucleotides read TGTGCCATCAGTGTAAAGGGGAGCACAGATACGCAGTATTTT.

The chain couples TRBV19 to TRBJ1-2; 7 nucleotides line up with TRBD1. Trimming cost V 3 bases and J 5 bases; bases outside gene matches: 9. Germline V CDR1 and CDR2: LNHDA, SQIVND (reference sequence). The CDR3 covers 15 residues. The CDR3 sequence is CASSMGAGQTYGYTF. CDR3 nucleotide sequence: TGTGCCAGTAGTATGGGTGCGGGACAGACGTATGGCTACACCTTC.

This chain joins TRBV7-2 and TRBJ2-1; D is possibly TRBD2 (7 bases). Germline CDR1 is SGHTA and CDR2 is FQGNSA. This CDR3 spans 15 amino acids. The V and J ends lost 4 bases and 10 bases respectively, with 20 bases between them. The CDR3 DNA reads TGTGCCAGCAGCTCGATCGGAGGGGGGGGAGGAGAGCAGTTCTTC. Its translation: CASSSIGGGGGEQFF. The full variable domain, completed using reference TRBV7-2 and TRBJ2-1, is GAGVSQSPSNKVTEKGKDVELRCDPISGHTALYWYRQSLGQGLEFLIYFQGNSAPDKSGLPSDRFSAERTGGSVSTLTIQRTQQEDSAVYLCASSSIGGGGGEQFFGPGTRLTVL.

A word on this clone: At the DNA level, this CDR3 is encoded by other sequences in the same sample as well. This CDR3 is CASSPTNTGELFF. The CDR3 DNA sequence: TGTGCCAGCAGCCCGACTAACACCGGGGAGCTGTTTTTT. The rearrangement joins TRBV11-3 to TRBJ2-2; D call uncertain. The ends were cut back, 5 bases at V and 2 bases at J, with 6 bases in the middle. This CDR3 has 13 residues. CDR1 is SGHNT and CDR2 is YENEEA in the germline V gene.

The rearrangement joins TRBV24-1 to TRBJ2-1, with 8 bases matching TRBD2. The CDR3 has 16 amino acids. Trimming took 6 bases from V and 4 from J; bases not matched to a gene: 10. Germline CDR1 KGHDR, CDR2 SFDVKD. CDR3 region: CATSPGASGLYNEQFF. The CDR3 DNA reads as TGTGCCACCAGTCCGGGGGCTAGCGGGCTATACAATGAGCAGTTCTTC.

The CDR3 is CASRATGRNTEAFF. CDR3 sequence (DNA): TGTGCCAGCAGAGCCACAGGGCGGAACACTGAAGCTTTCTTT. The V call is TRBV7-2, the J call TRBJ1-1; a weak D match, TRBD1 (6 bases). Germline V gene data show CDR1 as SGHTA and CDR2 as FQGNSA. Trimming removed 6 bases from V and 1 base from J, with 12 bases in between. The CDR3 sequence is 14 residues long.

The table lists this clone with a few counts. The chain combines TRBV7-2 with TRBJ2-1; D perhaps matches TRBD2 (6 bases). CDR3 length: 14 amino acids. CDR1 and CDR2 (germline): SGHTA, FQGNSA. V was pared by 1 base and J by 6 bases, with 10 bases between. CDR3 in DNA: TGTGCCAGCAGCTTAGTGCGGAGGGGCAATGAGCAGTTCTTC. Residues: CASSLVRRGNEQFF. Complete variable domain (other parts from reference TRBV7-2 and TRBJ2-1): GAGVSQSPSNKVTEKGKDVELRCDPISGHTALYWYRQSLGQGLEFLIYFQGNSAPDKSGLPSDRFSAERTGGSVSTLTIQRTQQEDSAVYLCASSLVRRGNEQFFGPGTRLTVL.

The chain employs TRBV2 and TRBJ2-3; perhaps TRBD2 as D (6 bases). Trimming removed 1 base at V and 2 bases at J, with 13 bases between. Germline CDR1 and CDR2: SNHLY and FYNNEI. The CDR3 extends over 16 amino acids. In DNA, the CDR3 is TGTGCCAGCAGTGAAGGTACTAGCCTAAACACAGATACGCAGTATTTT. Translated: CASSEGTSLNTDTQYF.

This clone was counted once. The chain employs TRBV10-3 and TRBJ2-3, with a possible D match to TRBD2 (6 bases). Germline-derived CDR1 and CDR2 are ENHRY and SYGVKD. Trimming shortened V by 4 bases and J by 0 bases, and 11 bases separated the two germline ends. This CDR3 is 15 amino acids long. The CDR3 bases are TGTGCCATCAGTGGGGACTGGTCTAGCACAGATACGCAGTATTTT. As protein: CAISGDWSSTDTQYF.

This chain uses TRBV13 with TRBJ1-2; D might be TRBD1 (5 bases). Trimming shortened V by 0 bases and J by 5 bases, and 13 bases separated the two germline ends. The CDR3 has 15 amino acids. Germline V gives CDR1 PRHDT, CDR2 FYEKMQ (reference sequence). The CDR3 coding sequence is TGTGCCAGCAGCTTAGGCGACAGAGTAACTTATGGCTACACCTTC. Translating it yields CASSLGDRVTYGYTF. Based on the CDR3 plus reference TRBV13 and TRBJ1-2, the full variable domain is AAGVIQSPRHLIKEKRETATLKCYPIPRHDTVYWYQQGPGQDPQFLISFYEKMQSDKGSIPDRFSAQQFSDYHSELNMSSLELGDSALYFCASSLGDRVTYGYTFGSGTRLTVV.

The V gene is TRBV11-2, the J gene TRBJ2-7; TRBD1 might be the D (6 bases). The germline V gene encodes CDR1 SGHAT and CDR2 FQNNGV. Trimming cost V 3 bases and J 2 bases, with 8 bases left between them. This CDR3 comprises 13 residues. The CDR3 protein is CASSFTGTYEQYF. The CDR3 DNA sequence: TGTGCCAGCAGCTTCACAGGGACCTACGAGCAGTACTTC.

J is TRBJ2-7 and V is TRBV30; D may be TRBD2 (6 bases). The CDR3 sequence is 11 residues long. Per the germline V gene, CDR1 is GTSNPN and CDR2 is SVGIG (reference sequence). Deletions cut 1 base from V and 7 bases from J, with 8 bases between. CDR3: CAWSGLGEQYV. The CDR3 region has the DNA TGTGCCTGGAGTGGACTAGGTGAGCAGTACGTC.

The chain couples TRBV18 to TRBJ1-6; tentative D call: TRBD1 (6 bases). The ends were cut back, 3 bases at V and 9 bases at J, with 9 bases in the middle. The germline V gene has CDR1 KGHSH and CDR2 LQKENI. The CDR3 has 13 amino acids. Here the CDR3 DNA reads TGTGCCAGCTCACCTACAGGGACTTCACCCCTCCACTTT. Its protein is CASSPTGTSPLHF.

This chain joins TRBV19 and TRBJ1-4, with TRBD1 matching over 9 bases. J lost 5 bases, V lost 4 bases, and 5 bases had no gene match. The CDR3 sequence is 15 residues long. Per germline, CDR1 LNHDA and CDR2 SQIVND (reference sequence). The CDR3 sequence: CASSTGGQGNEKLFF. CDR3 nucleotide sequence: TGTGCCAGTAGTACTGGAGGACAGGGGAATGAAAAACTGTTTTTT.

There are a few counts of this clone. The J gene is TRBJ2-1, the V gene TRBV24-1, with 9 bases fitting TRBD2. The J segment lost 6 bases and the V segment lost 4 bases, leaving 9 bases of the junction unmatched. This CDR3 has 16 residues. Germline V gives CDR1 KGHDR, CDR2 SFDVKD. The CDR3 nucleotides read TGTGCCACCAGTGACCGTAGCGGGAGACGGATCAATGAGCAGTTCTTC. Its protein is CATSDRSGRRINEQFF.

This chain links TRBV5-5 with TRBJ2-5; the match to TRBD2 covers 14 bases. This CDR3 has 16 amino acids. V gave up 2 bases and J gave up 9 bases; unmatched junction bases: 9. The germline V gene encodes CDR1 SGHKS and CDR2 YYEKEE (reference sequence). CDR3 amino acids: CASSFGLAGGSVSQYF. The DNA for the CDR3 is TGTGCCAGCAGCTTCGGACTAGCGGGGGGATCGGTGTCCCAGTACTTC.

The rearrangement links TRBV14 to TRBJ1-2; a weak D match, TRBD1 (6 bases). From germline, CDR1 is SGHDN and CDR2 FVKESK. Trimming removed 5 bases from V and 3 bases from J, with 19 bases in between. This CDR3 contains 16 residues. CDR3 region: CASSSDGTPVDYGYTF. DNA for the CDR3: TGTGCCAGCAGCTCAGACGGGACACCGGTGGACTATGGCTACACCTTC.

This clone was seen once. The chain recombines TRBV19 with TRBJ1-6; TRBD1 aligns across 9 bases. Trimming cost V 3 bases and J 6 bases; bases outside gene matches: 6. The V gene's germline CDR1 is LNHDA and CDR2 SQIVND (reference sequence). The CDR3 runs 16 residues. The CDR3 sequence: CASSMVRDRVNSPLHF. DNA of the CDR3: TGTGCCAGTAGTATGGTCCGGGACAGGGTTAATTCACCCCTCCACTTT.

The gene calls are TRBV2 and TRBJ2-3; perhaps TRBD2 as D (5 bases). This CDR3 region has 15 residues. The V gene's germline CDR1 is SNHLY and CDR2 FYNNEI. Between the trimmed V and J ends, which lost 4 bases and 4 bases, there was a span of 15 bases. CDR3 residues: CASSGATGGADTQYF. The CDR3 DNA is TGTGCCAGCAGTGGGGCAACTGGAGGAGCAGATACGCAGTATTTT. Full variable domain (rest looked up from reference TRBV2 and TRBJ2-3): EPEVTQTPSHQVTQMGQEVILRCVPISNHLYFYWYRQILGQKVEFLVSFYNNEISEKSEIFDDQFSVERPDGSNFTLKIRSTKLEDSAMYFCASSGATGGADTQYFGPGTRLTVL.

The chain uses TRBV7-9 and TRBJ2-1; 10 bases match TRBD1. The germline V gene encodes CDR1 SEHNR and CDR2 FQNEAQ (reference sequence). CDR3 length: 14 residues. Trimming cost V 3 bases and J 7 bases; bases outside gene matches: 3. DNA of the CDR3: TGTGCCAGCAGCTTTGGACAGGGGGATAATGAGCAGTTCTTC. It codes for CASSFGQGDNEQFF. The entire variable domain, with the rest obtained from reference TRBV7-9 and TRBJ2-1, is as follows: DTGVSQNPRHKITKRGQNVTFRCDPISEHNRLYWYRQTLGQGPEFLTYFQNEAQLEKSRLLSDRFSAERPKGSFSTLEIQRTEQGDSAMYLCASSFGQGDNEQFFGPGTRLTVL.

This clone was detected once. The rearrangement joins TRBV10-1 to TRBJ2-7; D is perhaps TRBD2 (5 bases). There are 17 residues in the CDR3. Germline CDR1 and CDR2: WNHNN and SYGVQD (reference sequence). Trimming left V 4 bases short and J 0 bases short, with 19 bases between. CDR3 coding DNA: TGCGCCAGCAGTGTCTCGGTTGGTAGCGTGAGCTCCTACGAGCAGTACGTC. Translated: CASSVSVGSVSSYEQYV.

The chain carries TRBV7-2 and TRBJ2-5, with 11 bases lining up with TRBD2. The CDR3 runs to 18 residues. CDR1 and CDR2 (germline): SGHTA, FQGNSA. The J segment lost 0 bases and the V segment lost 5 bases, leaving 11 bases of the junction unmatched. CDR3 amino acids: CASSNGGTSGLHQETQYF. CDR3 nucleotide sequence: TGTGCCAGCAGCAATGGGGGGACTAGCGGACTACACCAAGAGACCCAGTACTTC.

The chain combines TRBV30 with TRBJ2-5, with TRBD1 matching over 7 bases. V dropped 3 bases and J dropped 2; count of bases not matched to a gene: 9. CDR3 length equals 15 residues. Germline V gene sequence: CDR1 GTSNPN, CDR2 SVGIG (reference sequence). The CDR3 loop is CAWSPLYRGQETQYF. The CDR3 DNA reads as TGTGCCTGGAGCCCCCTCTACAGGGGTCAAGAGACCCAGTACTTC.

V and J are TRBV7-9 and TRBJ2-1; weak D call: TRBD2 (6 bases). Germline lookup yields CDR1 SEHNR and CDR2 FQNEAQ (reference sequence). CDR3 length equals 13 residues. The V gene lost 0 bases and the J gene lost 6 bases, with 6 bases spanning the gap. CDR3 nucleotides: TGTGCCAGCAGCTTAGCGGGGGGCAATGAGCAGTTCTTC. Its translation is CASSLAGGNEQFF.

CDR3 residues: CAWSFTGGTEAFF. CDR3 DNA: TGTGCCTGGAGTTTTACAGGGGGGACTGAAGCTTTCTTT. The genes are TRBV30 and TRBJ1-1; 8 bases map to TRBD1. Unmatched junction bases numbered 4, after V lost 2 bases and J lost 5 bases. This CDR3 region has 13 residues. CDR1 and CDR2 from the germline V gene are GTSNPN and SVGIG (reference sequence). The whole variable domain, remainder taken from reference TRBV30 and TRBJ1-1, is SQTIHQWPATLVQPVGSPLSLECTVEGTSNPNLYWYRQAAGRGLQLLFYSVGIGQISSEVPQNLSASRPQDRQFILSSKKLLLSDSGFYLCAWSFTGGTEAFFGQGTRLTVV.

The CDR3 nucleotides are TGTGCCAGCAGCCCTCGTTGGACTAGCGGGGGGCAAACAGATACGCAGTATTTT. This sequence encodes CASSPRWTSGGQTDTQYF. The gene calls are TRBV7-6 and TRBJ2-3; TRBD2 agrees at 14 bases. J lost 3 bases, V lost 5 bases, and 10 bases had no gene match. Germline V gene lookup returns CDR1 SGHVS and CDR2 FNYEAQ. CDR3 length equals 18 residues.